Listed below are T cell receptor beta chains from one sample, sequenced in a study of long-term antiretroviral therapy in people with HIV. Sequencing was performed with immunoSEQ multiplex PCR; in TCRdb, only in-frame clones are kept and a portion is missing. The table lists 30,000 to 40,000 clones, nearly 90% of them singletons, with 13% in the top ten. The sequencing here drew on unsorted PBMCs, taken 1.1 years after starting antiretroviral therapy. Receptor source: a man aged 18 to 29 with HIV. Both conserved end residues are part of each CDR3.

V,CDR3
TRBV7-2,CASSLKGLANEQFF
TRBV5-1,CASSEGSAFSYEQYF
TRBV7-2,CASSYGLAGGPETQYF
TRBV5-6,CASKSPEFSYNEQFF
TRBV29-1,CSVEVQATYEQYF
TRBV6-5,CASSYRGQETQYF
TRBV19,CASSIEGGYGYTF
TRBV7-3,CASSLTRGETQYF
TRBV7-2,CASSLVHSTTDTQYF
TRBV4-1,CASSQEPFLTGGSTYNEQFF
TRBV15,CATSRGQGRQTQYF
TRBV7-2,CASSPVRGTDTQYF
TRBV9,CASSAPVKRTSGSWYNEQFF
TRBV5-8,CASSTAGGESYGYTF
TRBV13,CASSRRGLGANVLTF
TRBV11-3,CASSPRTGPSTDTQYF
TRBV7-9,CASSLASANTQYF
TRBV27,CASAKGDGYQPQHF
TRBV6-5,CASSYGQGSYEQYF
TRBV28,CASSAAGGGSEKLFF
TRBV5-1,CASSGGQASSYEQYF
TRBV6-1,CASSGGSGGTVYQPQHF
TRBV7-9,CASSFLPTSGRASEQFF
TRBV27,CASSLVAPRAYEQYF
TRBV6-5,CASSGSASSYNEQFF
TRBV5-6,CASSLFSGASTEAFF
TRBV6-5,CASSFGTGGNYEQYF
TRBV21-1,CASSKGVSGGNYYEQYF
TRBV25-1,CASSVTGTQETQYF
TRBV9,CASSVDWNEQFF
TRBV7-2,CASSSGRGSNQPQHF
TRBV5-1,CASSLGLAGGYEQYF
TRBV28,CASSFQKARRRDNEQFF
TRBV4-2,CASSQDLGGGADEQYF
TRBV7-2,CASSLRVGGADGYTF
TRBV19,CASSILTDPDGYTF
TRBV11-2,CASTGLYREGETQYF
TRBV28,CASSPGGVRQPQHF
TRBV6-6,CASRTGFQETQYF
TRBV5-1,CASREELAGSHNEQFF
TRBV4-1,CASSGIQGEQYF
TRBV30,CAWSVSPGAYEQYF
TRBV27,CASSPQGAHTEAFF
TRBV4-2,CASSSTEGIIYNEQFF
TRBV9,CASSGGTGNEQFF
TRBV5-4,CASSQLEGTAISGNTIYF
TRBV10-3,CAIWRETNEKLFF
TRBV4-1,CASSQGVGPVVTVF
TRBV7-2,CASSLDGGSYTGELFF
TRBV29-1,CSVVRGRVQETQYF
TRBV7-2,CASSPWTGGTDTQYF
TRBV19,CASSASLSNYGYTF
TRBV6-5,CASSYEGEDTGELFF
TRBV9,CASSVTGTSGFNEQFF
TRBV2,CASSRTGGRGTEAFF
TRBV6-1,CASTVRNTGELFF
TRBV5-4,CASSLGRGNTEAFF
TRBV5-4,CASSSQGEYQPQHF
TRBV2,CASRDSGNDNVLTF